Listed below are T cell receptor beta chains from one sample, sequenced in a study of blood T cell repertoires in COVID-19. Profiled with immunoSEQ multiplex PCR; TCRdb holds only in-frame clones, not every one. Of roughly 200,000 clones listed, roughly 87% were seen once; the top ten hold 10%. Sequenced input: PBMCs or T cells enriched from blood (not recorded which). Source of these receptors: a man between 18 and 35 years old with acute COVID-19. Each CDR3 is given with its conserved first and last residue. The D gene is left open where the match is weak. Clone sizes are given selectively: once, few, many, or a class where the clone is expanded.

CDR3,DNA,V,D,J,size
CASSSLIAETEAFF,TGTGCCAGCAGTTCATTGATTGCCGAGACTGAAGCTTTCTTT,TRBV27,.,TRBJ1-1,.
CASSFWTGVTGELFF,TGTGCCAGCAGTTTCTGGACAGGGGTCACCGGGGAGCTGTTTTTT,TRBV28,TRBD1,TRBJ2-2,.
CASSQGKTGGDYGYTF,TGTGCCAGCAGCCAAGGAAAGACAGGGGGGGACTATGGCTACACCTTC,TRBV14,TRBD1,TRBJ1-2,.
CASSLESRVAGTDTQYF,TGTGCCAGCAGCTTAGAGTCTCGCGTAGCGGGCACAGATACGCAGTATTTT,TRBV7-2,.,TRBJ2-3,.
CASSSGLEYEQYF,TGTGCCAGCAGCTCTGGACTAGAGTACGAGCAGTACTTC,TRBV11-2,TRBD2,TRBJ2-7,.
CASSLQGSVEAFF,TGTGCCAGCAGCTTACAGGGTTCGGTTGAAGCTTTCTTT,TRBV7-2,.,TRBJ1-1,.
CASSALTSGKDEQYF,TGTGCCAGCAGCGCCCTAACTAGCGGGAAGGACGAGCAGTACTTC,TRBV9,TRBD2,TRBJ2-7,once
CASSVGQAYEQFF,TGTGCCAGCAGCGTAGGCCAGGCGTATGAGCAGTTCTTC,TRBV9,.,TRBJ2-1,.
CASSLGGVVSPLHF,TGTGCCAGCAGCTTGGGGGGGGTAGTTTCACCCCTCCACTTT,TRBV11-2,.,TRBJ1-6,.
CASRRAGGTGEQYF,TGTGCCAGCAGGAGAGCGGGAGGAACGGGGGAGCAGTACTTC,TRBV27,TRBD2,TRBJ2-7,.
CASRQTGFPYGYTF,TGTGCCAGCAGACAGACAGGATTCCCCTATGGCTACACCTTC,TRBV6-5,.,TRBJ1-2,.
CAWSAGSYGYTF,TGTGCCTGGAGTGCAGGTTCATATGGCTACACCTTC,TRBV30,.,TRBJ1-2,once
CASSPRQGPLDGYTF,TGTGCCAGCAGCCCACGACAGGGGCCATTGGATGGCTACACCTTC,TRBV4-2,TRBD1,TRBJ1-2,.
CASSLGRSTGTEAFF,TGTGCCAGCAGCTTAGGGAGGTCTACGGGGACTGAAGCTTTCTTT,TRBV7-9,.,TRBJ1-1,.
CASSVQGAQGGYTF,TGTGCCAGCAGTGTCCAGGGCGCGCAGGGTGGCTACACCTTC,TRBV2,.,TRBJ1-2,.
CASSWREPTDTQYF,TGTGCCAGCAGTTGGCGGGAACCCACAGATACGCAGTATTTT,TRBV6-2/TRBV6-3,.,TRBJ2-3,.
CASSQVARTSGANVLTF,TGCGCCAGCAGCCAAGTGGCCAGAACCTCTGGGGCCAACGTCCTGACTTTC,TRBV4-3,.,TRBJ2-6,.